This entry describes one T cell receptor (beta chain). The data were produced by immunoSEQ multiplex PCR, yet TCRdb's version contains in-frame clones alone and is incomplete. The repertoire holds 15,000 to 20,000 clones, with 80% as singletons. Germline V gene data show CDR1 as MGHRA and CDR2 as YSYEKL. V gave up 1 base and J gave up 0 bases, with 16 bases separating them. The CDR3 totals 18 residues. This sample was taken from a study of T cell clones after liver transplantation. The TCR was taken from a human patient who received a liver transplant. Some T cells here may be from the graft donor. The material was CD8+ T cells from blood, obtained less than 50 months after liver transplant. The V gene is TRBV4-1, the J gene TRBJ1-3; no reliable D call. DNA for the CDR3: TGCGCCAGCAGCCAAGGTTTACGGGCCCTACCCTCTGGAAACACCATATATTTT. Amino acid sequence: CASSQGLRALPSGNTIYF.